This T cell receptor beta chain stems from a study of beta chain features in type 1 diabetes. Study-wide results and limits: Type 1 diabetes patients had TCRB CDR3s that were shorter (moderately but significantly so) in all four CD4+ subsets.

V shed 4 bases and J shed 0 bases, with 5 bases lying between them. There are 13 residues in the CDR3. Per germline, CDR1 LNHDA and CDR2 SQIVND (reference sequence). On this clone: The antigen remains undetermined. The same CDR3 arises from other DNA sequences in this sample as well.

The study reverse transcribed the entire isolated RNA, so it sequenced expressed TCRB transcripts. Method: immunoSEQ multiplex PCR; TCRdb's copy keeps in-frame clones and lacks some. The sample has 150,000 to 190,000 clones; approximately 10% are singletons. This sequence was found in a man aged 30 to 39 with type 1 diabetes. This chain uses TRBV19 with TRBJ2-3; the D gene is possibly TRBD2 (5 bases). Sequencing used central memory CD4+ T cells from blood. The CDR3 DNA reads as TGTGCCAGTAGTAGCGGGAGCACAGATACGCAGTATTTT. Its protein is CASSSGSTDTQYF.